This T cell receptor beta chain came from a study of cytomegalovirus exposure and HLA in healthy donors. The germline V gene encodes CDR1 SGDLS and CDR2 YYNGEE. V was clipped by 3 bases and J by 2 bases, with 18 bases between them. The CDR3 is 17 residues long. In this sample, this clone turned up once. The protocol was immunoSEQ multiplex PCR, while the TCRdb copy is restricted to in-frame clones and leaves out a portion. The top ten hold 2.5% to 3.5% of the sample, which has about 160,000 clones, around 90% seen once. The V gene is TRBV9, the J gene TRBJ1-3, with D tentatively TRBD1 (5 bases). Sequences were obtained from PBMCs. The TCR originated in a man aged 18 to 30 in good health and CMV-seronegative. The CDR3 nucleotides are TGTGCCAGCAGCGGCCGCTTGGACACTCGCCCTGGAAACACCATATATTTT. It yields the protein CASSGRLDTRPGNTIYF.